This is a list of T cell receptor beta chains from one sample in a study of CD8+ T cells in alopecia areata. Repertoires were generated with immunoSEQ multiplex PCR, while TCRdb's copy carries only in-frame clones and drops some. This table has 190,000 or so clones, roughly 64% appearing once. The source was CD8+ T cells sorted from blood, collected at week 24, from a patient treated with tofacitinib. Every receptor here comes from a human donor with alopecia areata. Both conserved end residues are part of each CDR3. A row's size may be missing; if present it is once, few, many or a size class.

>TRBV9|TRBJ2-7|-
CASSYLDTPYEQYF
>TRBV4-2|TRBJ2-7|few
CASSQDLGQGAYEQYF
>TRBV13|TRBJ2-7|-
CASSLGVGPYEQYF
>TRBV12-5|TRBJ2-6|-
CASGPGAGANVLTF
>TRBV6-6|TRBJ1-2|-
CASSQRTAYGYTF
>TRBV30|TRBJ2-7|-
CAWSPNVVGLQYF
>TRBV19|TRBJ2-1|few
CASSTTSGEHSYNEQFF
>TRBV5-1|TRBJ2-2|-
CASSWSGGTGELFF
>TRBV27|TRBJ2-5|-
CASSFGGTGETQYF
>TRBV4-1|TRBJ2-3|-
CASSHSGGAADTQYF
>TRBV29-1|TRBJ1-4|-
CSAEDRDLGEKLFF
>TRBV23-1|TRBJ2-5|few
CASSQTQTGGGETQYF
>TRBV5-6|TRBJ2-7|-
CASSLVSPHEQYF
>TRBV25-1|TRBJ1-2|-
CASSEDSTLFYGYTF
>TRBV10-3|TRBJ2-5|few
CATRDRYQETQYF
>TRBV18|TRBJ1-6|-
CASSPEGGGGDSPLHF